This T cell receptor (beta chain) was sequenced in a study of blood T cell repertoires in COVID-19. Study background: Acute and convalescent COVID-19 specimens originated in the United States, Italy and Spain. The analysed material was cDNA or gDNA that came from T cells, B-cell-depleted T cells, or PBMCs.

The V gene lost 7 bases and the J gene lost 4 bases, with 11 bases spanning the gap. Germline CDR1 is MNHNY and CDR2 is SVGAGI (reference sequence). This CDR3 region has 13 residues. Authors' processing steps: For nucleated cells, counts were estimated from reference gene primer amplification. TCRdb's table, derived via immunoSEQ multiplex PCR, lists solely in-frame clones and lacks some. D and trimming come from the DNA, and the V and J calls and clone size come from that table. There are 55,000 to 75,000 clones in the sample; about three quarters occur only once, and 35% lies in the top ten. In its sample, this clone was seen a few times.

The sample comprised peripheral blood. The rearrangement joins TRBV6-6 to TRBJ2-1, with D possibly being TRBD2 (5 bases). This clonotype was sampled from a woman aged 70 to 79 with acute or convalescent COVID-19. DNA of the CDR3: TGTGCCAGCACGGTGGGAGATTACAATGAGCAGTTCTTC. This sequence encodes CASTVGDYNEQFF.